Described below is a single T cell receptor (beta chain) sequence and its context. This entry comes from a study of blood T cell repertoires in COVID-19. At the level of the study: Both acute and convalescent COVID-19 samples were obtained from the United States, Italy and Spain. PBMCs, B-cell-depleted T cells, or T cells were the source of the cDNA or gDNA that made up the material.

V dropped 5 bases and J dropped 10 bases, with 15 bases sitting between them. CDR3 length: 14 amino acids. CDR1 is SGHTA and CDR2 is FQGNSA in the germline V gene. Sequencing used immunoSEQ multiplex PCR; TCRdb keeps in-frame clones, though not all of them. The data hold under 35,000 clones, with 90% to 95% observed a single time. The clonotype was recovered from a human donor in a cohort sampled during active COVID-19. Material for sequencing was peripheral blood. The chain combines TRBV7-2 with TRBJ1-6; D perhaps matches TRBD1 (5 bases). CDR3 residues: CASSPGTWLSPLHF. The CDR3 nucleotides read TGTGCCAGCAGCCCCGGGACTTGGCTATCACCCCTCCACTTT.